These 20 T cell receptor beta chains came from one sample sequenced in a study of early T cells in non-severe SARS-CoV-2 infection. TCRdb re-called the 5' RACE reads through MiXCR, storing one row per CDR3 protein. This table holds tens of thousands of distinct CDR3 sequences, 14% to 15% found once. Sequencing input: whole blood. The receptors were gathered from an adult who was a healthcare worker with PCR-confirmed SARS-CoV-2 infection or an uninfected control (not recorded which).

The rearrangement joins TRBV20-1 to TRBJ2-3; 7 bases map to TRBD2. Germline loops: CDR1 DFQATT, CDR2 SNEGSKA (reference sequence). V trimming: 4 bases; J trimming: 5 bases; junction bases outside the gene matches: 9. CDR3 length: 14 amino acids. The CDR3 DNA reads TGCAGTGCTAACCAGCGGGATTTCGGAGATACGCAGTATTTT. It yields the protein CSANQRDFGDTQYF.

Many counts were recorded for this clonotype. This sequence joins TRBV5-1 and TRBJ2-1, with a weak D call TRBD2 (5 bases). Germline-derived CDR1 and CDR2 are SGHRS and YFSETQ. Trimming removed 3 bases from V and 4 bases from J, with 11 bases in between. The CDR3 spans 14 residues. Here the CDR3 reads CASSWGAEYNEQFF. The CDR3 DNA sequence: TGCGCCAGCAGCTGGGGAGCGGAGTACAATGAGCAGTTCTTC.

This clonotype was observed many times. The chain carries TRBV7-9 and TRBJ2-1; 9 bases are shared with TRBD2. Trimming removed 5 bases from V and 0 bases from J; junction bases left unmatched: 5. The CDR3 extends over 16 amino acids. The V gene's germline CDR1 is SEHNR and CDR2 FQNEAQ (reference sequence). DNA for the CDR3: TGTGCCAGCAGCCTTTTTAGCGGGAGCTCCTACAATGAGCAGTTCTTC. Protein product: CASSLFSGSSYNEQFF.

There are a few counts of this clonotype. The genes are TRBV27 and TRBJ1-2; D call uncertain. The V end was cut by 8 bases, the J end by 1 base, with 5 bases between. Germline lookup yields CDR1 MNHEY and CDR2 SMNVEV (reference sequence). The length of the CDR3 is 11 residues. DNA for the CDR3: TGTGCCAGCGGAGGTAACTATGGCTACACCTTC. It is translated as CASGGNYGYTF.

Comments on this clonotype: Since a much larger clone is just one base distant, this may be a read error. The CDR3 sequence: CSVPVNTEAFF. In DNA form, the CDR3 reads TGCAGCGTTCCGGTGAACACTGAAGCTTTCTTT. The chain links TRBV29-1 to TRBJ1-1, with D unclear. This CDR3 is 11 amino acids long. The V end lost 5 bases, the J end lost 0 bases, and 4 bases lay between the germline ends. In germline, CDR1 is SQVTM, CDR2 ANQGSEA.

The chain carries TRBV20-1 and TRBJ2-3, with TRBD2 matching over 11 bases. CDR1 is DFQATT, CDR2 SNEGSKA, per germline (reference sequence). Unmatched junction bases numbered 7, after V lost 3 bases and J lost 2 bases. The CDR3 is made up of 16 amino acids. CDR3 region: CSASGSTSGITDTQYF. CDR3 sequence (DNA): TGCAGTGCTAGCGGGTCGACTAGCGGGATCACAGATACGCAGTATTTT.

This clonotype was detected a few times. CDR3 sequence reads: CASSLAGLTYEQYF. CDR3 sequence (DNA): TGTGCCAGCAGCTTAGCCGGACTTACCTACGAGCAGTACTTC. The chain carries TRBV11-2 and TRBJ2-7; D may be TRBD2 (5 bases). Germline-derived CDR1 and CDR2 are SGHAT and FQNNGV. The CDR3 covers 14 residues. V gave up 1 base and J gave up 2 bases, with 9 bases separating them. Full variable domain (rest looked up from reference TRBV11-2 and TRBJ2-7): EAGVAQSPRYKIIEKRQSVAFWCNPISGHATLYWYQQILGQGPKLLIQFQNNGVVDDSQLPKDRFSAERLKGVDSTLKIQPAKLEDSAVYLCASSLAGLTYEQYFGPGTRLTVT.

This clonotype was detected a few times. CDR3 nucleotides: TGCGCCAGCGGTCAGGACATCTCTGGAAACACCATATATTTT. It codes for CASGQDISGNTIYF. J is TRBJ1-3 and V is TRBV10-2; D might be TRBD1 (5 bases). Germline CDR1 WSHSY, CDR2 SAAADI. The CDR3 runs to 14 residues. V was clipped by 8 bases and J by 0 bases, with 11 bases between them.

This chain links TRBV24-1 with TRBJ2-5, with 13 bases aligning to TRBD2. There are 17 residues in the CDR3. Per the germline V gene, CDR1 is KGHDR and CDR2 is SFDVKD. After removal of 5 bases from V and 4 bases from J, the junction contained 9 bases not matched to a gene. The CDR3 spells CATSGGRTSGSPETQYF. CDR3 DNA: TGTGCCACCAGTGGGGGTAGGACTAGCGGGAGTCCAGAGACCCAGTACTTC.

This clonotype was seen at least ten times. The chain combines TRBV28 with TRBJ2-1, with 10 bases lining up with TRBD2. This CDR3 region has 15 residues. CDR1 is MDHEN and CDR2 is SYDVKM in the germline V gene. Germline trimming cut 2 bases from V and 6 bases from J; bases unmatched to any gene: 4. CDR3 residues: CASSLELAGPNEQFF. The CDR3, as DNA: TGTGCCAGCAGTTTAGAACTAGCGGGGCCCAATGAGCAGTTCTTC.

This chain links TRBV29-1 with TRBJ1-1; D gene uncertain. The CDR3 has 11 residues. In germline, CDR1 is SQVTM, CDR2 ANQGSEA. Trimming left V 3 bases short and J 0 bases short, with 2 bases between. CDR3: CSVEVNTEAFF. Written as DNA, the CDR3 is TGCAGCGTTGAGGTGAACACTGAAGCTTTCTTT.

The rearrangement uses TRBV11-2 and TRBJ2-2, with 7 bases matching TRBD2. The CDR3 length is 17 residues. The germline CDR1 and CDR2 sequences are SGHAT and FQNNGV. V gave up 3 bases and J gave up 1 base; unmatched junction bases: 8. CDR3 sequence reads: CASSFGRGSLNTGELFF. The CDR3 coding sequence is TGTGCCAGCAGCTTTGGGAGGGGCAGTCTGAACACCGGGGAGCTGTTTTTT.

This clonotype has only a few counts. This chain connects TRBV6-2 or TRBV6-3 to TRBJ2-3; unclear D gene. Germline values: CDR1 MNHEY, CDR2 SVGEGT. Trimming stripped 2 bases from V and 14 bases from J, with 14 bases between. CDR3 length: 12 residues. This CDR3 is CASSYANTPTYF. CDR3 sequence (DNA): TGTGCCAGCAGTTACGCCAACACACCCACGTATTTT.

The chain joins TRBV28 to TRBJ2-7; D is ambiguous. CDR1 is MDHEN, CDR2 SYDVKM, per germline. V lost 7 bases, J lost 6 bases, and 13 bases lay in between. The CDR3 is made up of 12 amino acids. The CDR3 DNA is TGTGCCAGCACTTCTACCGCCCCCGAGCAGTACTTC. Its protein is CASTSTAPEQYF.

The gene calls are TRBV3-1 and TRBJ2-5; 9 bases map to TRBD2. Germline V gene lookup returns CDR1 LGHDT and CDR2 YNNKEL (reference sequence). This CDR3 is 15 amino acids long. Trimming removed 4 bases from V and 5 bases from J; junction bases left unmatched: 8. The CDR3 spells CASSLAGAPGETQYF. Here the CDR3 DNA reads TGTGCCAGCAGCCTAGCGGGAGCCCCGGGGGAGACCCAGTACTTC.

This clonotype was observed at least ten times. V gene TRBV24-1 combines with J gene TRBJ2-2, with a weak D call TRBD1 (6 bases). Trimming removed 1 base at V and 0 bases at J, with 11 bases between. This CDR3 is 17 amino acids long. CDR1 and CDR2 (germline): KGHDR, SFDVKD. DNA for the CDR3: TGTGCCACCAGTGATTTTAAGGGGGATTCGAACACCGGGGAGCTGTTTTTT. As protein: CATSDFKGDSNTGELFF.

This clonotype was detected a few times. V usage is TRBV5-5 and J usage is TRBJ2-3; maybe TRBD2 (5 bases). Germline assignment: CDR1 SGHKS and CDR2 YYEKEE (reference sequence). The CDR3 spans 14 residues. Deletions cut 4 bases from V and 2 bases from J, with 11 bases between. CDR3 bases: TGTGCCAGCAGCGCGGACTCCCCCACAGATACGCAGTATTTT. It specifies CASSADSPTDTQYF.

This clonotype came up a few times. V and J are TRBV6-1 and TRBJ2-1; D is ambiguous. V was shortened by 3 bases and J by 0 bases, with 9 bases between the two germline ends. CDR1 and CDR2 (germline): MNHNS, SASEGT. The CDR3 is 15 amino acids. CDR3 in DNA: TGTGCCAGCAGTGATGCCCCTAGCTCCTACAATGAGCAGTTCTTC. This codes for CASSDAPSSYNEQFF.

This sequence joins TRBV7-2 and TRBJ1-1; D is uncertain. CDR3 length: 10 residues. Trimming pared 10 bases from V and 11 bases from J, leaving 14 bases between. Germline CDR1 and CDR2: SGHTA and FQGNSA. The CDR3 sequence: CANTTQRAFF. The CDR3, as DNA: TGTGCCAACACCACCCAGCGGGCTTTCTTT. Combining the CDR3 with reference TRBV7-2 and TRBJ1-1 gives the whole variable domain GAGVSQSPSNKVTEKGKDVELRCDPISGHTALYWYRQSLGQGLEFLIYFQGNSAPDKSGLPSDRFSAERTGGSVSTLTIQRTQQEDSAVYLCANTTQRAFFGQGTRLTVV.

The V gene is TRBV29-1, the J gene TRBJ2-7; D may match TRBD1 or TRBD2 (5 bases each). The V end lost 0 bases, the J end lost 9 bases, and 9 bases lay between the germline ends. Per germline, CDR1 SQVTM and CDR2 ANQGSEA. The CDR3 sequence is 11 residues long. The CDR3 coding sequence is TGCAGCGTTGAAGAGTCGGGGCGGCAGTACTTC. Translating gives CSVEESGRQYF.